The subject of this entry is one T cell receptor (beta chain). The sample originates from a study of blood T cell repertoires in COVID-19. Generated by immunoSEQ multiplex PCR, the TCRdb table keeps only in-frame clones and is missing some. The sample records around 140,000 clones, roughly 90% being singletons. From germline, CDR1 is SGHRS and CDR2 YFSETQ. This CDR3 has 21 residues. The V and J ends lost 4 bases and 0 bases, in that order; junction bases with no gene match: 18. V is TRBV5-1 and J is TRBJ2-6, with TRBD1 identical over 8 bases. The sequence derives from a man between 45 and 60 years old with active or convalescent COVID-19. Sequencing was carried out using peripheral blood. Here the CDR3 reads CASSTTGVRDRWPSGANVLTF. CDR3 DNA: TGCGCCAGCAGCACCACGGGCGTCCGGGACAGGTGGCCCTCTGGGGCCAACGTCCTGACTTTC.